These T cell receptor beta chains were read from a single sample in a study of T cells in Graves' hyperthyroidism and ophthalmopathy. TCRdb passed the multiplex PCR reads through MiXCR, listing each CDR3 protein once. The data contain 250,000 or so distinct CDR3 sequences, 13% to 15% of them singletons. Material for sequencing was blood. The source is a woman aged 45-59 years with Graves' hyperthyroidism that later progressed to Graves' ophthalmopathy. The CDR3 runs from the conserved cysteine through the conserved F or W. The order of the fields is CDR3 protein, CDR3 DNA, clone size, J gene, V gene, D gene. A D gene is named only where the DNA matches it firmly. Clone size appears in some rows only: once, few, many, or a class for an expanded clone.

CDR3aa: CASSPQGDAYNEQFF
CDR3nt: TGTGCCAGCTCACCCCAGGGGGACGCATACAATGAGCAGTTCTTC
abundance: many
j_gene: TRBJ2-1
v_gene: TRBV18
d_gene: TRBD1

CDR3aa: CASNQQGSNQPQHF
CDR3nt: TGTGCCAGCAATCAACAGGGTTCCAATCAGCCCCAGCATTTT
abundance: many
j_gene: TRBJ1-5
v_gene: TRBV27
d_gene: .

CDR3aa: CASSEILWDGELFF
CDR3nt: TGTGCCAGCAGTGAGATTCTTTGGGACGGGGAGCTGTTTTTT
abundance: many
j_gene: TRBJ2-2
v_gene: TRBV2
d_gene: .

CDR3aa: CASSVDVGGLNTEAFF
CDR3nt: TGTGCCAGCAGCGTGGACGTAGGGGGCTTGAACACTGAAGCTTTCTTT
abundance: many
j_gene: TRBJ1-1
v_gene: TRBV9
d_gene: TRBD1

CDR3aa: CASSLVGVRRYEQYF
CDR3nt: TGTGCCAGCAGCTTAGTGGGGGTAAGAAGATACGAGCAGTACTTC
abundance: .
j_gene: TRBJ2-7
v_gene: TRBV7-2
d_gene: .

CDR3aa: CASSLGLAVTDTQYF
CDR3nt: TGTGCCAGCAGCTTAGGACTAGCTGTCACAGATACGCAGTATTTT
abundance: many
j_gene: TRBJ2-3
v_gene: TRBV7-2
d_gene: TRBD2

CDR3aa: CASSLRSIGTDTQYF
CDR3nt: TGTGCCAGCAGCTTGAGGTCGATCGGCACAGATACGCAGTATTTT
abundance: few
j_gene: TRBJ2-3
v_gene: TRBV5-8
d_gene: .

CDR3aa: CASSGGDRGSGELFF
CDR3nt: TGTGCCAGCAGTGGGGGGGACAGGGGTTCCGGGGAGCTGTTTTTT
abundance: many
j_gene: TRBJ2-2
v_gene: TRBV2
d_gene: TRBD1

CDR3aa: CASGRQGKGEAFF
CDR3nt: TGTGCCAGCGGTCGACAGGGGAAGGGTGAAGCTTTCTTT
abundance: many
j_gene: TRBJ1-1
v_gene: TRBV2
d_gene: TRBD1

CDR3aa: CASSVVAGGETQYF
CDR3nt: TGTGCCAGCAGCGTGGTAGCGGGAGGAGAGACCCAGTACTTC
abundance: many
j_gene: TRBJ2-5
v_gene: TRBV11-2
d_gene: TRBD2

CDR3aa: CASSLAGGYGYTF
CDR3nt: TGTGCCAGCAGCTTAGCAGGGGGCTATGGCTACACCTTC
abundance: many
j_gene: TRBJ1-2
v_gene: TRBV11-2
d_gene: TRBD1

CDR3aa: CASSLRLGGTDTQYF
CDR3nt: TGTGCCAGCAGCCTGCGACTAGGAGGCACAGATACGCAGTATTTT
abundance: .
j_gene: TRBJ2-3
v_gene: TRBV4-2
d_gene: .

CDR3aa: CASSSGTDDYGYTF
CDR3nt: TGTGCCAGCAGCTCCGGGACGGACGACTATGGCTACACCTTC
abundance: many
j_gene: TRBJ1-2
v_gene: TRBV5-6
d_gene: .

CDR3aa: CSAFRTSGLQETQYF
CDR3nt: TGCAGTGCTTTTAGGACTAGCGGGCTCCAAGAGACCCAGTACTTC
abundance: many
j_gene: TRBJ2-5
v_gene: TRBV20-1
d_gene: TRBD2

CDR3aa: CSAQSGPGQSTEAFF
CDR3nt: TGCAGTGCCCAGTCGGGCCCGGGACAGAGCACTGAAGCTTTCTTT
abundance: many
j_gene: TRBJ1-1
v_gene: TRBV20-1
d_gene: TRBD1

CDR3aa: CASSLSLASNTGELFF
CDR3nt: TGCGCCAGCAGCTTGAGTCTAGCCTCGAACACCGGGGAGCTGTTTTTT
abundance: many
j_gene: TRBJ2-2
v_gene: TRBV5-1
d_gene: .

CDR3aa: CASSFERNTGELFF
CDR3nt: TGTGCCAGCAGCTTTGAGCGGAACACCGGGGAGCTGTTTTTT
abundance: many
j_gene: TRBJ2-2
v_gene: TRBV11-2
d_gene: .

CDR3aa: CASSPRTGLNIQYF
CDR3nt: TGTGCCAGCTCACCGCGGACAGGGCTAAACATTCAGTACTTC
abundance: many
j_gene: TRBJ2-4
v_gene: TRBV18
d_gene: TRBD1

CDR3aa: CASSGLGGELFF
CDR3nt: TGTGCCAGCAGCGGACTTGGAGGGGAGCTGTTTTTT
abundance: .
j_gene: TRBJ2-2
v_gene: TRBV9
d_gene: .

CDR3aa: CASSKTAYQETQYF
CDR3nt: TGTGCCAGCAGCAAGACAGCTTATCAAGAGACCCAGTACTTC
abundance: many
j_gene: TRBJ2-5
v_gene: TRBV11-3
d_gene: .

CDR3aa: CASSLIGGGTYEQYF
CDR3nt: TGTGCCAGCAGCTTAATCGGGGGGGGAACCTACGAGCAGTACTTC
abundance: .
j_gene: TRBJ2-7
v_gene: TRBV7-8
d_gene: TRBD2

CDR3aa: CASSLGSSGGLLDTQYF
CDR3nt: TGTGCCAGCAGCTTAGGATCTAGCGGGGGGTTGCTAGATACGCAGTATTTT
abundance: many
j_gene: TRBJ2-3
v_gene: TRBV7-6
d_gene: TRBD2

CDR3aa: CASTQGSYYEQYF
CDR3nt: TGTGCCAGCACCCAGGGTTCGTACTACGAGCAGTACTTC
abundance: many
j_gene: TRBJ2-7
v_gene: TRBV6-2/TRBV6-3
d_gene: .

CDR3aa: CASSPFEGYRNQPQHF
CDR3nt: TGTGCCAGCAGTCCTTTTGAGGGGTATAGGAATCAGCCCCAGCATTTT
abundance: many
j_gene: TRBJ1-5
v_gene: TRBV28
d_gene: .

CDR3aa: CAIPLLDGPGANVLTF
CDR3nt: TGTGCCATCCCACTCTTGGACGGGCCTGGGGCCAACGTCCTGACTTTC
abundance: few
j_gene: TRBJ2-6
v_gene: TRBV7-9
d_gene: .

CDR3aa: CATSRDRATQYF
CDR3nt: TGTGCCACCAGCAGAGATAGGGCGACCCAGTACTTC
abundance: .
j_gene: TRBJ2-5
v_gene: TRBV15
d_gene: .

CDR3aa: CASSVAEGLASIYEQYF
CDR3nt: TGTGCCAGCAGCGTAGCCGAGGGACTAGCTTCAATCTACGAGCAGTACTTC
abundance: few
j_gene: TRBJ2-7
v_gene: TRBV9
d_gene: TRBD2